This T cell receptor (beta chain) originates from a study of blood T cells in healthy people across ages. Study results and caveats: Per million T cells, TCR beta diversity dropped roughly linearly as age increased.

V dropped 6 bases and J dropped 6 bases, with 14 bases sitting between them. Germline V CDR1 and CDR2: SGHDT, YYEEEE. This CDR3 contains 13 residues. In its sample, this clonotype was seen a few times. Its specificity is unknown. Sample-barcoded 5' priming and a J-beta primer mix drove a second PCR of roughly 6 to 12 cycles. TCRdb reprocessed the 5' RACE reads with MiXCR, giving one entry per CDR3 protein. The data contain approximately 800,000 distinct CDR3 sequences, 35% to 40% of them singletons. Sample: blood. This chain links TRBV5-6 with TRBJ2-3, with unresolved D. The TCR was taken from a man younger than 35 in good health. The CDR3 is CASTARVPDTQYF. The CDR3, as DNA: TGTGCCAGCACGGCCAGAGTGCCGGATACGCAGTATTTT.